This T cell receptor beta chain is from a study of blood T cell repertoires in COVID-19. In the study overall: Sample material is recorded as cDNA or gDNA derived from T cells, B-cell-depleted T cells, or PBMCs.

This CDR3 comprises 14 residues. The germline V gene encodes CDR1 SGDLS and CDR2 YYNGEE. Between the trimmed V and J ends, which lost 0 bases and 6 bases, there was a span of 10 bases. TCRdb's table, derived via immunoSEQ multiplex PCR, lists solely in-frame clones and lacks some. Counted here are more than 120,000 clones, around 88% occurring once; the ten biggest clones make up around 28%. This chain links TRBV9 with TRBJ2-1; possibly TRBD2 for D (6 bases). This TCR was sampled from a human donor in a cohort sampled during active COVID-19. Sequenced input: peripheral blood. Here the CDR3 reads CASSVVAGINEQFF. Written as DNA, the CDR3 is TGTGCCAGCAGCGTAGTTGCGGGGATCAATGAGCAGTTCTTC.